These 10 T cell receptor beta chains originate from one sample sequenced in a study of blood T cell repertoires in COVID-19. Sequencing used immunoSEQ multiplex PCR; TCRdb keeps in-frame clones, though not all of them. Of around 270,000 clones listed, around 89% are singletons. Sequencing input: peripheral blood. The origin of the receptors is a man aged 35 to 55 with acute or convalescent COVID-19.

A single count supports this clone. The chain couples TRBV27 to TRBJ1-1; the D gene is possibly TRBD1 (5 bases). The CDR3 has 15 residues. Germline lookup yields CDR1 MNHEY and CDR2 SMNVEV (reference sequence). Trimming took off 0 bases at V and 1 base at J, with 9 bases between the two ends. The chain's CDR3 is CASSLSMGGNTEAFF. The DNA for the CDR3 is TGTGCCAGCAGTTTATCGATGGGGGGGAACACTGAAGCTTTCTTT.

The V call is TRBV6-5, the J call TRBJ1-6; weak D call: TRBD1 (5 bases). Between the trimmed V and J ends, which lost 6 bases and 11 bases, there was a span of 14 bases. The CDR3 spans 13 residues. Germline V gene lookup returns CDR1 MNHEY and CDR2 SVGAGI. The CDR3 protein is CASSRVGVPPLHF. For the CDR3, the DNA is TGTGCCAGCAGCCGTGTAGGGGTGCCACCCCTCCACTTT.

The chain is built from TRBV19 and TRBJ1-1; TRBD1 aligns across 8 bases. CDR3 length: 12 amino acids. The V gene end was trimmed by 9 bases and the J gene end by 3 bases; junction bases not matched to a gene: 3. Germline V gene data show CDR1 as LNHDA and CDR2 as SQIVND (reference sequence). The CDR3 nucleotides are TGTGCCAGCACGGACAGGGACACTGAAGCTTTCTTT. Protein sequence: CASTDRDTEAFF.

The chain recombines TRBV28 with TRBJ1-2; no reliable D call. In germline, CDR1 is MDHEN, CDR2 SYDVKM. V was cut by 4 bases and J by 5 bases, with 8 bases left in between. This CDR3 spans 12 amino acids. In nucleotides, the CDR3 is TGTGCCAGCAGTTGGGCGCTTTATGGCTACACCTTC. Amino acids: CASSWALYGYTF.

V and J are TRBV12-5 and TRBJ1-1, with D uncertain. CDR3 length: 15 amino acids. Per germline, CDR1 LGHNT and CDR2 FRNRAP. V gave up 5 bases and J gave up 0 bases, with 13 bases separating them. The CDR3 region is CASGPPRLVNTEAFF. The CDR3, as DNA: TGTGCTAGTGGTCCCCCAAGACTGGTGAACACTGAAGCTTTCTTT.

The genes are TRBV19 and TRBJ2-1; TRBD1 might be the D (5 bases). The CDR3 is made up of 18 amino acids. CDR1 and CDR2 from the germline V gene are LNHDA and SQIVND (reference sequence). The V end was cut by 0 bases, the J end by 4 bases, with 19 bases between. In DNA form, the CDR3 reads TGTGCCAGTAGTATAGATCTAGACAGTCGGTGGGGATACAATGAGCAGTTCTTC. This gives the protein CASSIDLDSRWGYNEQFF.

This chain connects TRBV5-4 to TRBJ2-7; possible D gene TRBD1, 7 bases. This CDR3 region has 15 residues. V lost 4 bases to trimming and J lost 3 bases, with 17 bases between them. The germline gives CDR1 SGHNT, CDR2 YYREEE (reference sequence). The CDR3 is CASSGGRQGFYEQYF. Here the CDR3 DNA reads TGTGCCAGCAGCGGGGGGAGACAGGGCTTCTACGAGCAGTACTTC. Using reference TRBV5-4 and TRBJ2-7 for the parts outside the CDR3, the full variable domain is ETGVTQSPTHLIKTRGQQVTLRCSSQSGHNTVSWYQQALGQGPQFIFQYYREEENGRGNFPPRFSGLQFPNYSSELNVNALELDDSALYLCASSGGRQGFYEQYFGPGTRLTVT.

V is TRBV6-5 and J is TRBJ1-2; 11 bases line up with TRBD1. The trim removed 6 bases at V and 3 bases at J, leaving 3 bases unmatched. This CDR3 contains 14 residues. Germline V gives CDR1 MNHEY, CDR2 SVGAGI. The CDR3 region has the DNA TGTGCCAGCAGAAGGACAGGGGGCGACTATGGCTACACCTTC. Its protein product is CASRRTGGDYGYTF.

As DNA, the CDR3 is TGTGCCAGTAGTATGCTCAGGGGGGCCTCCGTTCCAGATACGCAGTATTTT. It encodes CASSMLRGASVPDTQYF. The chain uses TRBV19 and TRBJ2-3, with a tentative D call TRBD1 (7 bases). CDR3 length: 17 amino acids. The V gene's germline CDR1 is LNHDA and CDR2 SQIVND (reference sequence). With 3 bases removed from V and 4 bases from J, the gap between germline ends came to 20 bases.

The chain joins TRBV21-1 to TRBJ2-3; the table's D gene call, TRBD1, was not cross checked with the DNA. TRBV21-1 is listed as a pseudogene. This CDR3 is built from 12 residues. The CDR3 DNA sequence: TGTGCCAGCAGCACCCAGGTAGATACGCAGTATTTT. Translating gives CASSTQVDTQYF.